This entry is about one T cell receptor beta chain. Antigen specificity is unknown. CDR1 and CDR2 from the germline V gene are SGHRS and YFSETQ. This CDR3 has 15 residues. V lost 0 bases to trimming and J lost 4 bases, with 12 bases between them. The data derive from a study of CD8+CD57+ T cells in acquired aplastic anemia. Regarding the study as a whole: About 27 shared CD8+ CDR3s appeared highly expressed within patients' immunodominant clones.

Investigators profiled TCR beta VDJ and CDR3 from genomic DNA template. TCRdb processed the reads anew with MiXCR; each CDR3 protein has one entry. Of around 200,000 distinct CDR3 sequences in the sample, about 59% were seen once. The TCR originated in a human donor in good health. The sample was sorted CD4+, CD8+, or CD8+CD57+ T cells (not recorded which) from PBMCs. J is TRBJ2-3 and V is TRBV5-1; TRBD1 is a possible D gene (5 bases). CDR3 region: CASSLGQGVADTQYF. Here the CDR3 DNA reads TGCGCCAGCAGCTTGGGCCAAGGGGTGGCAGATACGCAGTATTTT.